The rows below give T cell receptor beta chains drawn from one sample of a study of B cell selection in AIRE deficiency. Data came from immunoSEQ multiplex PCR; TCRdb stores just in-frame clones and leaves some out. The table lists some 25,000 clones, approximately 90% of them singletons, with approximately 1% in the top ten. The sequenced sample consisted of CD4+CD25+ Tregs sorted from PBMCs. The receptor set was obtained from a human donor in good health. Each CDR3 is given with its conserved first and last residue. The D gene is left open where the match is weak. Rows may omit the clone size; those that give it use once, few, many or a size class.

clone_size,d_call,v_call,j_call,cdr3_nt,cdr3_aa
-,-,TRBV5-1,TRBJ1-2,TGCGCCAGCAGCGGGGACCTGAATATCTATGGCTACACCTTC,CASSGDLNIYGYTF
once,TRBD2,TRBV7-2,TRBJ2-7,TGTGCCAGCAGCGTTCGGGGGGGCTACGAGCAGTACTTC,CASSVRGGYEQYF
-,-,TRBV29-1,TRBJ1-1,TGCAGCGTCTACAGGGAGAACACTGAAGCTTTCTTT,CSVYRENTEAFF
-,TRBD1,TRBV5-1,TRBJ2-6,TGCGCCAGCAGCCTGACCCCGGGACAGCCCTTTTCTGGGGCCAACGTCCTGACTTTC,CASSLTPGQPFSGANVLTF
-,-,TRBV11-1,TRBJ1-1,TGTGCCAGCAGCTCCAGGAAACAGCTCAACACTGAAGCTTTCTTT,CASSSRKQLNTEAFF
-,TRBD2,TRBV9,TRBJ2-3,TGTGCCAGCAGCGTATTCAGCGGGGGGGCCAAAGATACGCAGTATTTT,CASSVFSGGAKDTQYF
-,-,TRBV28,TRBJ1-3,TGTGCCAGCAGTTTACGAAACACCATATATTTT,CASSLRNTIYF
-,-,TRBV4-2,TRBJ2-3,TGTGCCAGCAGCCAAGCCGGTCAGGGGAAGACAGATACGCAGTATTTT,CASSQAGQGKTDTQYF
few,TRBD1,TRBV2,TRBJ1-5,TGTGCCAGCAGAGGACAGGGGAATCAGCCCCAGCATTTT,CASRGQGNQPQHF
few,-,TRBV19,TRBJ2-3,TGTGCCAGTCGGACATATAACACAGATACGCAGTATTTT,CASRTYNTDTQYF
-,-,TRBV19,TRBJ2-2,TGTGCCAGTAAAGCCGCCAGACCTACCGGGGAGCTGTTTTTT,CASKAARPTGELFF
-,-,TRBV11-3,TRBJ1-3,TGTGCCAGCTTCGGGCGGATTGTGGGAAACACCATATATTTT,CASFGRIVGNTIYF
once,-,TRBV27,TRBJ2-7,TGTGCCAGCAGCACCAAACCCCAGGGTACCGAGCAGTACTTC,CASSTKPQGTEQYF
-,TRBD1,TRBV6-1,TRBJ1-1,TGTGCCAGCAGTGAAGCAGTCCAGGGGGGTGTAGCTTTCTTT,CASSEAVQGGVAFF
-,-,TRBV6-5,TRBJ1-1,TGTGCCAGCATTAGCCCGGGGGTTACTGAAGCTTTCTTT,CASISPGVTEAFF
-,-,TRBV30,TRBJ1-2,TGTGCCTGGAAGAACAACTATGGCTACACCTTC,CAWKNNYGYTF